This T cell receptor beta chain was retrieved from a study of cytotoxic CD8 clonotypes in ibrutinib-treated CLL. The CDR3 runs 14 residues. Germline lookup yields CDR1 GTSNPN and CDR2 SVGIG (reference sequence). Trimming took 0 bases from V and 7 from J, leaving 13 bases between them. This clone turned up a few times. The antigen remains unidentified. General study findings and limits: Public clonotypes were rare and shrank or held steady on treatment. Sample timing was unmatched between remission and later-progressing patients; lymph nodes unstudied. Clonality was elevated at ibrutinib response and had returned toward baseline at progression. Baseline clonality was higher than in age-matched healthy donors and moved in step with circulating CD8+ T-cell counts.

The data were produced by immunoSEQ multiplex PCR, yet TCRdb's version contains in-frame clones alone and is incomplete. The table lists tens of thousands of clones, 56% of them singletons, with around 20% in the top ten. The source was PBMCs, collected after 24 months of ibrutinib treatment. The TCR originated in a human donor with chronic lymphocytic leukemia. The rearrangement uses TRBV30 and TRBJ1-5, with D unclear. CDR3 sequence: CAWSVLQVYQPQHF. The CDR3 nucleotides are TGTGCCTGGAGTGTACTACAAGTTTACCAGCCCCAGCATTTT.